Listed below are T cell receptor beta chains from one sample, sequenced in a study of blood T cell repertoires in COVID-19. Clones were sequenced by immunoSEQ multiplex PCR, and TCRdb holds only the in-frame ones, with some missing. The table has some 300,000 clones, 70% to 90% seen once. The sample was PBMCs or T cells enriched from blood (not recorded which). Source of these receptors: an older woman in a cohort exposed to, infected with or recovered from COVID-19 (not recorded which). The CDR3 runs from the conserved cysteine through the conserved F or W. D genes are given only for firm matches. For some rows the clone size is stated as once, few or many, or as a class when expanded; others skip it.

D	size	J	V	DNA	CDR3
NA	many	TRBJ1-1	TRBV10-3	TGTGCCATCAGCGCAGGGTTGAGCACTGAAGCTTTCTTT	CAISAGLSTEAFF
TRBD1	few	TRBJ2-1	TRBV6-2/TRBV6-3	TGTGCCAGCAGTTCGGTGGGACAGGGTTACAATGAGCAGTTCTTC	CASSSVGQGYNEQFF
TRBD1	once	TRBJ2-5	TRBV7-9	TGTGCCAGCAGCACACGCGGATCTCCGGGACAAAGGGGACAGGAGACCCAGTACTTC	CASSTRGSPGQRGQETQYF
NA	NA	TRBJ1-5	TRBV11-2	TGTGCCAGCAGCTTAGACAGGGATCAGCCCCAGCATTTT	CASSLDRDQPQHF
TRBD1	NA	TRBJ1-5	TRBV13	TGTGCCAGCAGCTTAGGTTGGAGGGGGCCCCAGCCCCAGCATTTT	CASSLGWRGPQPQHF
TRBD2	NA	TRBJ2-3	TRBV27	TGTGCCAGCAGTCCTTGGACTAGCGGGAGGGCAGATACGCAGTATTTT	CASSPWTSGRADTQYF
NA	few	TRBJ2-1	TRBV30	TGTGCCTGGAGTCCCAACCGGAGTCCCCCCTACAATGAGCAGTTCTTC	CAWSPNRSPPYNEQFF
TRBD1	NA	TRBJ1-2	TRBV5-1	TGCGCCAGCAGCTTGGGACAGGGGGGCTACACCTTC	CASSLGQGGYTF
NA	NA	TRBJ2-6	TRBV11-3	TGTGCCAGCAGCTTAGGGGGCGGACGGTCTGGGGCCAACGTCCTGACTTTC	CASSLGGGRSGANVLTF
NA	once	TRBJ2-1	TRBV9	TGTGCCAGCAGCGTAGCAGGGGCCCTTCGGGATGAGCAGTTCTTC	CASSVAGALRDEQFF
TRBD2	NA	TRBJ2-7	TRBV2	TGTGCCAGCGGTCGACTAGCGGGAGTCAGGCAGTACTTC	CASGRLAGVRQYF
TRBD2	once	TRBJ2-1	TRBV7-2	TGTGCCAGCAGCCCGCTCCTCGGGACTAGCGGGAGTTCCTACAATGAGCAGTTCTTC	CASSPLLGTSGSSYNEQFF
NA	NA	TRBJ1-4	TRBV6-5	TGTGCCAGCAAAGGGGCGGGACCCGCTGGTGAAAAACTGTTTTTT	CASKGAGPAGEKLFF
TRBD2	NA	TRBJ2-5	TRBV6-5	TGTGCCAGCACGGGCGGGAGGGCCCAAGAGACCCAGTACTTC	CASTGGRAQETQYF
NA	NA	TRBJ2-2	TRBV27	TGTGCCAGCATCGGGCGCGGGACGACGAACACCGGGGAGCTGTTTTTT	CASIGRGTTNTGELFF
TRBD2	NA	TRBJ2-5	TRBV3-1/TRBV3-2	TGTGCCAGCAGCCAATCCCAACTAGCGTTTGTAGAGACCCAGTACTTC	CASSQSQLAFVETQYF
TRBD2	once	TRBJ2-1	TRBV5-1	TGCGCCAGCAGCCCCCGGGTAGCGGGAGGGCCCACTGAGCAGTTCTTC	CASSPRVAGGPTEQFF
TRBD1	NA	TRBJ2-1	TRBV11-2	TGTGCCAGCACCCCGGCGGACAGGCGTTCCTACAATGAGCAGTTCTTC	CASTPADRRSYNEQFF
TRBD2	NA	TRBJ2-2	TRBV11-3	TGTGCCAGCAAGGGACTAGCGAACACCGGGGAGCTGTTTTTT	CASKGLANTGELFF
NA	NA	TRBJ2-7	TRBV27	TGTGCCAGCAGCCACCTAGCGAAGAGAGGGTCCTACGAGCAGTACTTC	CASSHLAKRGSYEQYF
NA	NA	TRBJ2-7	TRBV18	TGTGCCAGCTCACCCGTTACAGGGATAGCCGAGCAGTACTTC	CASSPVTGIAEQYF
TRBD1	NA	TRBJ1-1	TRBV5-1	TGCGCCAGCAGCTCCTCCAACCCACAGGGGCCTAAAGCTTTCTTT	CASSSSNPQGPKAFF
TRBD2	NA	TRBJ2-1	TRBV7-3	TGTGCCAGCAGCCTTGGGACTAGCGGTGAGCAGTTCTTC	CASSLGTSGEQFF
TRBD1	NA	TRBJ2-1	TRBV7-2	TGTGCCAGCAGCCCAAGACAGGGCCCCTACAATGAGCAGTTCTTC	CASSPRQGPYNEQFF
TRBD1	NA	TRBJ1-2	TRBV6-5	TGTGCCAGCAGTAAGGACAGGGGGCTGTATGGCTACACCTTC	CASSKDRGLYGYTF
TRBD1	NA	TRBJ2-5	TRBV28	TGTGCCAGCAGTACGACAGGGGGGTCGGGGACCCAGTACTTC	CASSTTGGSGTQYF
TRBD1	NA	TRBJ2-1	TRBV19	TGTGCCAGTAGTATTAAGCAGGGGGTAGGGTACAATGAGCAGTTCTTC	CASSIKQGVGYNEQFF
TRBD1	NA	TRBJ1-1	TRBV28	TGTGCCAGCAATACTCCGGGACAGGGTAAATCTGAAGCTTTCTTT	CASNTPGQGKSEAFF
NA	NA	TRBJ2-7	TRBV12-3/TRBV12-4	TGTGCCAGCAAGGGGCCAGGGTCCTACGAGCAGTACTTC	CASKGPGSYEQYF
TRBD1	NA	TRBJ2-3	TRBV5-1	TGCGCCAGCAGCCTTGGGACAGGGATATACGCAGATACGCAGTATTTT	CASSLGTGIYADTQYF
TRBD1	once	TRBJ2-7	TRBV9	TGTGCCAGCAGCGCAGGCCCGGGACAGGGGATCTACGAGCAGTACTTC	CASSAGPGQGIYEQYF
NA	NA	TRBJ2-3	TRBV4-2	TGTGCCAGCAGCGCGCGGGGCGGTAGCACAGATACGCAGTATTTT	CASSARGGSTDTQYF
NA	NA	TRBJ2-5	TRBV28	TGTGCCAGCAGTTTAACAGTATTGGTGAGGTACAGGGAAGAGACCCAGTACTTC	CASSLTVLVRYREETQYF
TRBD2	NA	TRBJ2-1	TRBV24-1	TGTGCCACCAGTGAAGCCTCCGGGACTAGCGGGAGGTTACCCTCCTACAATGAGCAGTTCTTC	CATSEASGTSGRLPSYNEQFF
NA	NA	TRBJ2-1	TRBV6-2/TRBV6-3	TGTGCCAGCAGTCGCGGATACAATGAGCAGTTCTTC	CASSRGYNEQFF
NA	NA	TRBJ2-2	TRBV9	TGTGCCAGCAGCCAGAGGGAAAGAACCGGGGAGCTGTTTTTT	CASSQRERTGELFF
NA	once	TRBJ1-2	TRBV3-1/TRBV3-2	TGTGCCAGCAGCCAAGATTCAGGGGTAGGTGGCTACACCTTC	CASSQDSGVGGYTF
NA	NA	TRBJ2-3	TRBV18	TGTGCCAGCTCACCACCTAGCGAGAGGGCGCAGTATTTT	CASSPPSERAQYF
NA	NA	TRBJ1-1	TRBV7-2	TGTGCCAGCAGCTTAGGCGGGGTGGGGAGATACACTGAAGCTTTCTTT	CASSLGGVGRYTEAFF
TRBD2	few	TRBJ2-1	TRBV5-1	TGCGCCAGCAGCTCACTAGCGGACTACAATGAGCAGTTCTTC	CASSSLADYNEQFF
TRBD1	NA	TRBJ1-1	TRBV28	TGTGCCAGCAGTCAATCCGGGACAGGGAACACTGAAGCTTTCTTT	CASSQSGTGNTEAFF
NA	NA	TRBJ2-1	TRBV7-3	TGTGCCAGCAGCCTGGGCGATGAGCAGTTCTTC	CASSLGDEQFF
TRBD2	NA	TRBJ2-1	TRBV7-6	TGTGCCAGCAGCTTAAGGGAGGGACTAGCCGGGTACAATGAGCAGTTCTTC	CASSLREGLAGYNEQFF
NA	NA	TRBJ1-2	TRBV30	TGTGCCTGGAGTGTACGCCCGGGAGGGGTATATGGCTACACCTTC	CAWSVRPGGVYGYTF
TRBD2	NA	TRBJ2-3	TRBV5-1	TGCGCCAGCAGCGCACAGACTAGCGGGAGAAGTATATTAGATACGCAGTATTTT	CASSAQTSGRSILDTQYF
NA	NA	TRBJ2-2	TRBV5-1	TGCGCCAGCAGCTTTAGGACAGACACCGGGGAGCTGTTTTTT	CASSFRTDTGELFF
TRBD1	NA	TRBJ1-1	TRBV30	TGTGCCTGGAACAGTGACAGGGGGGATGAAGCTTTCTTT	CAWNSDRGDEAFF
TRBD1	NA	TRBJ1-5	TRBV6-5	TGTGCCAGCAGCGACTTTGGACAGGGCAATCAGCCCCAGCATTTT	CASSDFGQGNQPQHF
TRBD1	NA	TRBJ2-1	TRBV5-6	TGTGCCAGCAGCGCCCGGGACAGAGAGTTCTTC	CASSARDREFF
NA	NA	TRBJ1-5	TRBV27	TGTGCCAGCAGTTTAAGAGACGGGAGCAATCAGCCCCAGCATTTT	CASSLRDGSNQPQHF
TRBD2	NA	TRBJ2-1	TRBV18	TGTGCCAGCTCACCACCGGGGGGGACTAGCAGGAATGAGCAGTTCTTC	CASSPPGGTSRNEQFF